Listed below are T cell receptor beta chains from one sample, sequenced in a study of blood T cell repertoires in COVID-19. Sequencing used immunoSEQ multiplex PCR; TCRdb keeps in-frame clones, though not all of them. Of 150,000 to 200,000 clones listed, almost 80% were seen once; the top ten hold around 15%. The sample was peripheral blood. Every receptor here comes from a man aged 60 to 69 with active or convalescent COVID-19. Both conserved end residues are part of each CDR3. The D gene is left open where the match is weak. The size field is filled for only some rows; it gives once, few, many or a size class.

CDR3 length	D gene	clone size	J gene	V gene	CDR3 protein	CDR3 DNA
16	NA	NA	TRBJ2-3	TRBV18	CASSPRLQASTDTQYF	TGTGCCAGCTCACCACGTCTACAGGCGAGCACAGATACGCAGTATTTT
13	NA	NA	TRBJ1-5	TRBV21-1	CASYGGGSQPQHF	TGTGCCAGCTACGGCGGGGGAAGCCAGCCCCAGCATTTT
15	TRBD1	NA	TRBJ1-2	TRBV3-1/TRBV3-2	CASSDYDREYHGYTF	TGTGCCAGCAGTGACTACGACAGGGAGTACCATGGCTACACCTTC
13	TRBD1	NA	TRBJ2-7	TRBV3-1/TRBV3-2	CASSRTGPYEQYF	TGTGCCAGCAGTCGGACAGGGCCCTACGAGCAGTACTTC
16	TRBD1	NA	TRBJ1-2	TRBV3-1/TRBV3-2	CASSTRTGDSNYGYTF	TGTGCCAGCAGCACGCGGACAGGGGACTCTAACTATGGCTACACCTTC
14	NA	NA	TRBJ1-1	TRBV6-5	CASSSRQMNTEAFF	TGTGCCAGCAGTTCCAGACAGATGAACACTGAAGCTTTCTTT
14	TRBD1	NA	TRBJ1-1	TRBV28	CASSLGQENTEAFF	TGTGCCAGCAGTCTAGGACAGGAGAACACTGAAGCTTTCTTT
13	NA	NA	TRBJ1-1	TRBV5-1	CASSLMSSTEAFF	TGCGCCAGCAGCTTGATGTCGTCCACTGAAGCTTTCTTT
14	NA	NA	TRBJ2-5	TRBV11-2	CASSLDEARRTQYF	TGTGCCAGCAGCTTAGACGAAGCGCGCCGGACCCAGTACTTC
15	NA	NA	TRBJ1-1	TRBV28	CASSLAPPRNTEAFF	TGTGCCAGCAGTTTAGCTCCGCCGCGGAACACTGAAGCTTTCTTT
12	TRBD1	NA	TRBJ1-6	TRBV2	CASGDRNSPLHF	TGTGCCAGCGGGGACAGAAATTCACCCCTCCACTTT
15	TRBD2	NA	TRBJ2-7	TRBV6-2/TRBV6-3	CASSLSPGLDYEQYF	TGTGCCAGCAGTCTTAGTCCGGGACTAGATTACGAGCAGTACTTC
14	NA	NA	TRBJ1-4	TRBV5-1	CASSLSATNEKLFF	TGCGCCAGCAGCTTATCTGCAACTAATGAAAAACTGTTTTTT
14	TRBD1	NA	TRBJ2-3	TRBV5-1	CASRTGTEADTQYF	TGCGCCAGCCGGACCGGGACAGAGGCAGATACGCAGTATTTT
16	TRBD2	NA	TRBJ2-2	TRBV5-1	CASSLSLAGGTGELFF	TGCGCCAGCAGCTTGAGCCTAGCGGGAGGCACCGGGGAGCTGTTTTTT
16	TRBD1	few	TRBJ1-1	TRBV27	CASSLYTRTGDTEAFF	TGTGCCAGCAGTTTATATACGCGGACAGGGGACACTGAAGCTTTCTTT
15	NA	few	TRBJ2-1	TRBV28	CASSLLVSSYNEQFF	TGTGCCAGCAGTTTATTGGTGAGCTCCTACAATGAGCAGTTCTTC
13	NA	once	TRBJ2-1	TRBV29-1	CSVEYERAGPRFF	TGCAGCGTTGAATATGAACGGGCGGGCCCTAGGTTCTTC
18	NA	NA	TRBJ1-2	TRBV21-1	CASSKAGLASLVLGGYTF	TGTGCCAGCAGCAAAGCAGGTCTCGCTAGCTTAGTCTTAGGGGGCTACACCTTC
13	NA	NA	TRBJ1-2	TRBV19	CASSRQRLGGYTF	TGTGCCAGTAGTAGACAGCGACTTGGCGGCTACACCTTC
14	NA	NA	TRBJ2-3	TRBV19	CAGDRGRETDTQYF	TGTGCCGGGGACCGGGGGCGGGAGACAGATACGCAGTATTTT
15	NA	NA	TRBJ2-5	TRBV27	CASSLAGMTKETQYF	TGTGCCAGCAGTTTAGCGGGGATGACAAAAGAGACCCAGTACTTC
14	NA	once	TRBJ1-2	TRBV5-4	CASSPGGAAYGYTF	TGTGCCAGCAGCCCCGGAGGGGCTGCCTATGGCTACACCTTC
11	NA	NA	TRBJ2-7	TRBV11-2	CASSLDLEQYF	TGTGCCAGCAGCTTAGACCTCGAGCAGTACTTC
13	TRBD1	NA	TRBJ2-1	TRBV5-1	CASSFGQGGEQFF	TGCGCCAGCAGCTTTGGACAGGGCGGTGAGCAGTTCTTC
11	NA	NA	TRBJ1-1	TRBV28	CASKRNTEAFF	TGTGCCAGCAAGAGAAACACTGAAGCTTTCTTT
15	TRBD2	few	TRBJ2-2	TRBV2	CASSAWRGDTGELFF	TGTGCCAGCAGTGCCTGGCGGGGGGACACCGGGGAGCTGTTTTTT
20	TRBD2	NA	TRBJ2-2	TRBV5-1	CASSPAGGGLAGGPAGELFF	TGCGCCAGCAGCCCAGCTGGAGGGGGACTAGCGGGAGGGCCCGCCGGGGAGCTGTTTTTT
12	NA	NA	TRBJ1-1	TRBV3-1/TRBV3-2	CASSLGGGEAFF	TGTGCCAGCAGCCTGGGAGGGGGTGAAGCTTTCTTT
17	NA	NA	TRBJ2-3	TRBV4-3	CASSQETSGFTADTQYF	TGCGCCAGCAGCCAAGAGACGAGCGGTTTCACCGCAGATACGCAGTATTTT
14	TRBD1	NA	TRBJ2-2	TRBV5-1	CASSETGTTGELFF	TGCGCCAGCAGCGAGACAGGGACCACCGGGGAGCTGTTTTTT
16	NA	NA	TRBJ2-2	TRBV21-1	CASSKAGHQNTGELFF	TGTGCCAGCAGCAAAGCGGGGCATCAGAACACCGGGGAGCTGTTTTTT
15	NA	NA	TRBJ2-3	TRBV5-1	CASSLTDFIRDTQYF	TGCGCCAGCAGCTTGACCGACTTTATCAGAGATACGCAGTATTTT
14	TRBD2	once	TRBJ2-7	TRBV2	CASSARDYSYEQYF	TGTGCCAGCAGTGCGCGGGACTACTCCTACGAGCAGTACTTC
15	NA	few	TRBJ2-1	TRBV4-1	CASSQETSFYNEQFF	TGCGCCAGCAGCCAAGAGACATCGTTTTACAATGAGCAGTTCTTC